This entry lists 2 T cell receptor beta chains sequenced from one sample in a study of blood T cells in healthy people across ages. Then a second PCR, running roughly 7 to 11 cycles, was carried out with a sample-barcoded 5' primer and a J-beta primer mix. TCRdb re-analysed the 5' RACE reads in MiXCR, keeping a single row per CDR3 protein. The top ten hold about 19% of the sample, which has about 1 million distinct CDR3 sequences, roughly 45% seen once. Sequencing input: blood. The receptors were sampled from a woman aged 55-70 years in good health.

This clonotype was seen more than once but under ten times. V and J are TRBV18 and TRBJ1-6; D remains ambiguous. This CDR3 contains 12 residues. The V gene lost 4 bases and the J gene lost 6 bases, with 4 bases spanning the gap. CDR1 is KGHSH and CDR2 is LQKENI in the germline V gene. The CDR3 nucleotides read TGTGCCAGCTCACTAAGTAATTCACCCCTCCACTTT. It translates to CASSLSNSPLHF.

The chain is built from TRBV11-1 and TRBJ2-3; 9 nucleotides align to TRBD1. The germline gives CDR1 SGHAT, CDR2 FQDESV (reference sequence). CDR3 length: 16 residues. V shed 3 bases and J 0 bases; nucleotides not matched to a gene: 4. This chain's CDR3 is CASSFGTGKSTDTQYF. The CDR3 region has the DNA TGTGCCAGCAGCTTCGGGACAGGGAAGAGCACAGATACGCAGTATTTT.